One sample yielded the 14 T cell receptor beta chains listed below, sequenced in a study of blood T cells in healthy people across ages. A sample-barcoded 5' primer and a J-beta primer mix were used in a second PCR of roughly 7 to 12 cycles. Via MiXCR, TCRdb re-called the 5' RACE reads, giving one row per CDR3 protein. The sample holds some 1 million distinct CDR3 sequences, 40% to 50% seen once. Sequencing was performed on blood. The source is a woman aged 55 to 70 in good health.

The gene calls are TRBV2 and TRBJ2-7; D ambiguous. V was cut by 2 bases and J by 7 bases, with 12 bases left in between. This CDR3 contains 13 residues. The germline V gene encodes CDR1 SNHLY and CDR2 FYNNEI. For the CDR3, the DNA is TGTGCCAGCAGTGAACCTATAGCAAGGGAGCAGTACTTC. This sequence encodes CASSEPIAREQYF.

This clonotype was recorded many times. The chain has TRBV7-2 and TRBJ2-4; possibly TRBD2 for D (5 bases). Germline lookup yields CDR1 SGHTA and CDR2 FQGNSA. Trimming pared 6 bases from V and 0 bases from J, leaving 12 bases between. The CDR3 is 15 residues long. The CDR3 reads CASSLVGGAKNIQYF. The CDR3 bases are TGTGCCAGCAGTTTGGTCGGAGGAGCCAAAAACATTCAGTACTTC.

This chain connects TRBV28 to TRBJ1-1; D unresolved. The germline V gene encodes CDR1 MDHEN and CDR2 SYDVKM. The CDR3 totals 13 residues. V shed 5 bases and J shed 3 bases, with 10 bases lying between them. CDR3 loop: CASSLPGYTEAFF. In DNA form, the CDR3 reads TGTGCCAGCAGTCTCCCGGGGTACACTGAAGCTTTCTTT.

The rearrangement links TRBV5-1 to TRBJ2-7; 8 nucleotides match TRBD2. The CDR3 has 16 amino acids. Germline CDR1 SGHRS, CDR2 YFSETQ. V gave up 0 bases and J gave up 0 bases; unmatched junction bases: 5. The CDR3 DNA follows: TGCGCCAGCAGCTTGGGACCAAGCGGGAGCTCCTACGAGCAGTACTTC. This translates into CASSLGPSGSSYEQYF.

V is TRBV20-1 and J is TRBJ2-4; 9 bases agree with TRBD1. Judging by the DNA end, TRBJ2-7 fits better; the J call may be wrong. The CDR3 is 15 residues long. In germline, CDR1 is DFQATT, CDR2 SNEGSKA (reference sequence). The chain's CDR3 is CSAYYRDREIYEQYF. For the CDR3, the DNA is TGCAGTGCTTATTACCGGGACAGGGAAATATACGAGCAGTACTTC.

The chain carries TRBV24-1 and TRBJ1-2, with no clear D. V lost 5 bases to trimming and J lost 4 bases, with 16 bases between them. This CDR3 contains 15 residues. Germline V lookup: CDR1 KGHDR, CDR2 SFDVKD. CDR3 bases: TGTGCCACCAGTGGGGAGGGTTTATCGGTCTATGGCTACACCTTC. It specifies CATSGEGLSVYGYTF.

This clonotype was counted ten times or more. This chain links TRBV7-9 with TRBJ2-7, with unresolved D. Germline CDR1 is SEHNR and CDR2 is FQNEAQ (reference sequence). The length of the CDR3 is 12 residues. With 1 base removed from V and 2 bases from J, the gap between germline ends came to 3 bases. In DNA form, the CDR3 reads TGTGCCAGCAGCTTAGAGGCCTACGAGCAGTACTTC. Its protein product is CASSLEAYEQYF.

This clonotype was seen a few times. The CDR3 region has the DNA TGTGCCAGCAGCCCCAGGCACAACTACGAGCAGTACTTC. This encodes CASSPRHNYEQYF. The rearrangement links TRBV14 to TRBJ2-7; unclear D gene. V was shortened by 4 bases and J by 3 bases, with 10 bases between the two germline ends. The germline gives CDR1 SGHDN, CDR2 FVKESK. This CDR3 spans 13 amino acids.

This clonotype turned up a few times. The genes are TRBV6-6 and TRBJ1-4; 8 positions match TRBD1. V lost 7 bases to trimming and J lost 8 bases; unmatched junction nucleotides: 9. CDR3 size: 14 residues. CDR1 and CDR2 from the germline V gene are MNHNY and SVGAGI (reference sequence). CDR3 nucleotide sequence: TGTGCCAGCACCCTGACAGGGGTTGGGGAAAAACTGTTTTTT. Translating gives CASTLTGVGEKLFF.

This rearrangement joins TRBV20-1 to TRBJ1-5; TRBD1 is a possible D gene (5 bases). Trimming left V 6 bases short and J 2 bases short, with 8 bases between. CDR3 length: 12 amino acids. CDR1 and CDR2 (germline): DFQATT, SNEGSKA (reference sequence). The CDR3 DNA reads as TGCAGTGCCAAGACAGGCAATCAGCCCCAGCATTTT. Protein product: CSAKTGNQPQHF.

This rearrangement joins TRBV10-2 to TRBJ1-1; no reliable D call. Germline V gene sequence: CDR1 WSHSY, CDR2 SAAADI. The CDR3 spans 15 residues. V lost 5 bases to trimming and J lost 5 bases, with 18 bases between them. Here the CDR3 reads CASSRGQGFATEAFF. CDR3 bases: TGCGCCAGCAGTCGAGGTCAAGGGTTCGCGACTGAAGCTTTCTTT.

The rearrangement joins TRBV4-1 to TRBJ2-1; TRBD2 matches 11 bases. The CDR3 sequence is 17 residues long. Unmatched junction bases numbered 10, after V lost 4 bases and J lost 5 bases. Germline V gene sequence: CDR1 MGHRA, CDR2 YSYEKL. The CDR3 spells CASSLSAGLAGNNEQFF. CDR3 in DNA: TGCGCCAGCAGCCTATCAGCCGGACTAGCGGGTAACAATGAGCAGTTCTTC.

The J gene is TRBJ1-2, the V gene TRBV4-1, with D unclear. CDR1 is MGHRA and CDR2 is YSYEKL in the germline V gene. The CDR3 is made up of 16 amino acids. V shed 0 bases and J shed 1 base, with 12 bases lying between them. CDR3 coding DNA: TGCGCCAGCAGCCAAGAGGGGTCCGAAAGTAACTATGGCTACACCTTC. Amino acid sequence: CASSQEGSESNYGYTF.

Only a few counts were recorded for this clonotype. V is TRBV3-1 and J is TRBJ2-3; 9 bases align to TRBD2. This CDR3 has 14 residues. J gave up 9 bases and V 1 base, and 5 bases lay outside the gene matches. The germline V gene has CDR1 LGHDT and CDR2 YNNKEL (reference sequence). The CDR3 DNA sequence: TGTGCCAGCAGCCAAGCGATAGCGGGAGTAACGCAGTATTTT. Translated, it gives CASSQAIAGVTQYF.